This T cell receptor beta chain was recovered during a study of blood T cell repertoires in COVID-19. This clone appeared a single time. Trimming took 5 bases from V and 1 from J; bases not matched to a gene: 8. The CDR3 spans 16 residues. Germline assignment: CDR1 SGHTA and CDR2 FQGTGA. The method was immunoSEQ multiplex PCR; TCRdb's version includes in-frame clones alone and lacks a portion of them. The sample lists some 170,000 clones, 87% seen once, with around 1.2% in the top ten. This sequence originates from a human donor with acute COVID-19. The donor label of this sample is uncertain. The J gene is TRBJ2-1, the V gene TRBV7-3; 7 bases match TRBD1. Sequenced input: PBMCs or T cells enriched from blood (not recorded which). The CDR3 is CASSPPGTVSYNEQFF. As DNA, the CDR3 is TGTGCCAGCAGCCCCCCCGGGACAGTGTCCTACAATGAGCAGTTCTTC.